The 17 T cell receptor beta chains in this list originate from one sample, sequenced in a study of blood T cell repertoires in COVID-19. The protocol was immunoSEQ multiplex PCR, while the TCRdb copy is restricted to in-frame clones and leaves out a portion. The repertoire has 9,500 to 15,000 clones, over 55% of them found once; the top ten carry 6%. The sample comprised peripheral blood. These TCRs come from a man between 60 and 70 years old with COVID-19, enrolled during active disease.

The J gene is TRBJ2-1, the V gene TRBV11-2, with a weak D call TRBD1 (5 bases). V was trimmed by 1 base and J by 5 bases, leaving 6 bases between them. The CDR3 runs 13 residues. CDR1 and CDR2 from the germline V gene are SGHAT and FQNNGV. As DNA, the CDR3 is TGTGCCAGCAGCTTAGGACAGCACAATGAGCAGTTCTTC. As protein: CASSLGQHNEQFF.

This clone came up once. The chain is built from TRBV7-3 and TRBJ1-6; D unclear. The CDR3 extends over 16 amino acids. CDR1 SGHTA and CDR2 FQGTGA come from the germline V gene. Trimming stripped 2 bases from V and 0 bases from J, with 8 bases between. CDR3 sequence reads: CASSLRGVSYNSPLHF. CDR3 nucleotide sequence: TGTGCCAGCAGCTTACGGGGAGTCTCCTATAATTCACCCCTCCACTTT.

This sequence joins TRBV7-6 and TRBJ2-5; 10 positions agree with TRBD1. Germline V gene lookup returns CDR1 SGHVS and CDR2 FNYEAQ. V lost 4 bases, J lost 1 base, and 0 bases stayed unmatched. This CDR3 is built from 14 residues. The CDR3 bases are TGTGCCAGCAGCTGGGACAGGGGCCAAGAGACCCAGTACTTC. As protein: CASSWDRGQETQYF.

This clone was observed once. This chain uses TRBV10-3 with TRBJ2-2, with 7 bases that match TRBD1. The germline CDR1 and CDR2 sequences are ENHRY and SYGVKD. The CDR3 runs to 13 residues. V lost 3 bases to trimming and J lost 7 bases; unmatched junction nucleotides: 2. The DNA of the CDR3 is TGTGCCATCAGTGACGACAGGGACGGGGAGCTGTTTTTT. It is translated as CAISDDRDGELFF.

The chain has TRBV15 and TRBJ1-1, with D perhaps TRBD1 (6 bases). The germline V and J ends were trimmed by 6 bases and 0 bases, with 8 bases remaining between them. The CDR3 loop spans 13 amino acids. Germline V gives CDR1 LNHNV, CDR2 YYDKDF (reference sequence). CDR3 sequence: CATRNRVNTEAFF. The CDR3, as DNA: TGTGCCACCAGAAACAGGGTGAACACTGAAGCTTTCTTT.

The chain carries TRBV5-1 and TRBJ1-1; 9 positions agree with TRBD1. Germline CDR1 reads SGHRS; CDR2 reads YFSETQ. J lost 1 base, V lost 4 bases, and 14 bases had no gene match. The CDR3 has 18 residues. In DNA form, the CDR3 reads TGCGCCAGCAGCCCCCCTGTTACCGGGACAGGGCGGAACACTGAAGCTTTCTTT. Encoded protein: CASSPPVTGTGRNTEAFF.

The V call is TRBV6-5, the J call TRBJ2-6; tentative D call: TRBD2 (6 bases). This CDR3 region has 15 residues. Germline-derived CDR1 and CDR2 are MNHEY and SVGAGI. V was clipped by 2 bases and J by 3 bases, with 8 bases between them. CDR3 coding DNA: TGTGCCAGCAGTTACGGGGGGAGTGGGGCCAACGTCCTGACTTTC. It codes for CASSYGGSGANVLTF.

The rearrangement joins TRBV27 to TRBJ2-1; D not certain. The CDR3 covers 13 residues. Germline-derived CDR1 and CDR2 are MNHEY and SMNVEV (reference sequence). V lost 5 bases to trimming and J lost 4 bases, with 9 bases between them. The CDR3 bases are TGTGCCAGCAGTCACGTCACTTACAATGAGCAGTTCTTC. This encodes CASSHVTYNEQFF.

Only one count was recorded for this clone. The V and J genes are TRBV6-5 and TRBJ1-1; weak D call: TRBD1 (5 bases). In germline, CDR1 is MNHEY, CDR2 SVGAGI. The ends were cut back, 7 bases at V and 1 base at J, with 10 bases in the middle. The length of the CDR3 is 13 residues. CDR3 sequence: CASKKDRNTEAFF. CDR3 DNA sequence: TGTGCCAGCAAAAAAGACAGGAACACTGAAGCTTTCTTT.

V gene TRBV3-1 (or the pseudogene TRBV3-2) combines with J gene TRBJ1-4; 8 bases fit TRBD1. Losses at the gene ends were 4 bases for V and 4 bases for J; bases not matched to a gene: 5. Germline assignment: CDR1 LGHDT and CDR2 YNNKEL (reference sequence). The CDR3 consists of 15 residues. The CDR3 here is CASSRLGQGNEKLFF. The CDR3 DNA is TGTGCCAGCAGCCGACTTGGACAGGGTAATGAAAAACTGTTTTTT.

In this sample, this clone is medium-sized. This chain uses TRBV9 with TRBJ2-5, with 11 bases identical to TRBD2. CDR1 SGDLS and CDR2 YYNGEE come from the germline V gene. The CDR3 runs 16 residues. J lost 5 bases, V lost 0 bases, and 6 bases had no gene match. The CDR3 nucleotides read TGTGCCAGCAGCGTAGGTGTAGCGGGAGGGGTCGAGACCCAGTACTTC. Protein: CASSVGVAGGVETQYF.

The chain joins TRBV14 to TRBJ1-4; D ambiguous. CDR1 and CDR2 (germline): SGHDN, FVKESK. The V end was cut by 1 base, the J end by 5 bases, with 11 bases between. The CDR3 is made up of 15 amino acids. This CDR3 reads CASSQALGRNEKLFF. DNA for the CDR3: TGTGCCAGCAGCCAAGCTCTTGGCAGAAATGAAAAACTGTTTTTT.

By share, this clone counts as medium-sized. The genes are TRBV6-4 and TRBJ2-3; 9 bases align to TRBD1. The CDR3 has 14 amino acids. Germline V gene data show CDR1 as MRHNA and CDR2 as SNTAGT. V lost 4 bases and J lost 1; bases outside the gene matches: 0. In DNA form, the CDR3 reads TGTGCCAGCAGTGGGACAGGGGGCACAGATACGCAGTATTTT. Protein: CASSGTGGTDTQYF.

The chain couples TRBV5-1 to TRBJ2-1; D is perhaps TRBD2 (5 bases). V lost 0 bases and J lost 8, with 15 bases in between. Germline CDR1 and CDR2: SGHRS and YFSETQ. The CDR3 length is 15 residues. The CDR3: CASSLEGTQRDEQFF. CDR3 DNA: TGCGCCAGCAGCTTGGAGGGCACTCAGAGGGATGAGCAGTTCTTC.

This clone was recorded only once. The chain joins TRBV14 to TRBJ1-2; TRBD1 matches 8 bases. The germline V gene has CDR1 SGHDN and CDR2 FVKESK. The CDR3 is made up of 15 amino acids. V lost 5 bases to trimming and J lost 4 bases; unmatched junction nucleotides: 9. The CDR3: CASSNGQGRGYGYTF. CDR3 nucleotides: TGTGCCAGCAGCAATGGACAGGGACGGGGCTATGGCTACACCTTC. Combining the CDR3 with reference TRBV14 and TRBJ1-2 gives the whole variable domain EAGVTQFPSHSVIEKGQTVTLRCDPISGHDNLYWYRRVMGKEIKFLLHFVKESKQDESGMPNNRFLAERTGGTYSTLKVQPAELEDSGVYFCASSNGQGRGYGYTFGSGTRLTVV.

The chain combines TRBV24-1 with TRBJ1-2; no clear D. Germline values: CDR1 KGHDR, CDR2 SFDVKD. CDR3 length: 13 residues. Trimming cost V 3 bases and J 0 bases, with 4 bases left between them. The CDR3 loop reads CATSDRTNYGYTF. The DNA of the CDR3 is TGTGCCACCAGTGATCGTACTAACTATGGCTACACCTTC.

In this sample, this clone turned up a few times. The chain combines TRBV11-3 with TRBJ2-3; perhaps TRBD1 as D (6 bases). This CDR3 region has 15 residues. CDR1 and CDR2 from the germline V gene are SGHNT and YENEEA. V lost 3 bases, J lost 2 bases, and 12 bases lay in between. As DNA, the CDR3 is TGTGCCAGCAGCTTGAGGGACACTTACACAGATACGCAGTATTTT. It encodes CASSLRDTYTDTQYF. The full variable domain, its missing parts supplied by reference TRBV11-3 and TRBJ2-3, is EAGVVQSPRYKIIEKKQPVAFWCNPISGHNTLYWYLQNLGQGPELLIRYENEEAVDDSQLPKDRFSAERLKGVDSTLKIQPAELGDSAVYLCASSLRDTYTDTQYFGPGTRLTVL.